Below, one T cell receptor beta chain is given with its context. This record comes from a study of blood T cell repertoires in COVID-19. In the original processing: For nucleated cells, counts were estimated from reference gene primer amplification. Repertoires were generated with immunoSEQ multiplex PCR, while TCRdb's copy carries only in-frame clones and drops some. For V, J and clone size, that table is used; D and trimming come from the DNA. The repertoire holds approximately 230,000 clones, with under 90% as singletons. V was pared by 6 bases and J by 4 bases, with 15 bases between. The V gene's germline CDR1 is GTSNPN and CDR2 SVGIG (reference sequence). This CDR3 is built from 13 residues.

The sequenced sample was peripheral blood. This clonotype originated in a man younger than 40 with active or convalescent COVID-19. The chain uses TRBV30 and TRBJ1-2, with D possibly TRBD1 on 5 matching bases. CDR3 nucleotide sequence: TGTGCCTGCCCCCGCTCCGGGGGCTATGGCTACACCTTC. The encoded protein is CACPRSGGYGYTF.